Sequencing of this T cell receptor beta chain was carried out in a study of T cell repertoires in cytomegalovirus infection (dated by TCRdb to the late 2010s). Background on the whole study: Recently identified HLA-C-restricted CMV epitopes, whose presentation resists viral immunomodulation, were targeted by peptide stimulations together with well-studied HLA-B-restricted epitopes. Donor HLA type was relevant to the analysis, as public TCR beta signatures indicated carriage of CMV infection together with the matching HLA type.

The data were produced on an Illumina HiSeq 1500. TCRdb took the public reads, trimmed them with fastp at Q25, ran MiXCR for clone calling and kept in-frame beta chains. Rows are unified per CDR3 protein, each entry keeping the most common DNA and genes. The sample table contains fewer than 950,000 distinct CDR3 sequences; only one count was recorded for around a third of them. The ten largest clones capture roughly 12% of the sample. The junction shows trimming of 8 bases on V and 3 bases on J, plus 17 bases between the germline ends. CDR1 is given as MDHEN and CDR2 as SYDVKM, both from the germline V gene. The CDR3 sequence holds 15 residues, the cysteine and phenylalanine included. The entry retains the CDR3 DNA only, 45 bases that are in frame from base 1. A note on this clonotype: No antigen is known for it. No quality values exist for individual bases; no much larger clone is one base distant.

The sample's treatment or condition label is to be understood as: in vitro stimulation with specific CMV peptide epitopes to enrich CMV-specific T cells. Summary of the overall study and its limitations: In the ex vivo response, HLA-C-restricted CMV-specific TCR beta clonotypes were dominant, and in two of eight donors the single most frequent clonotype came from this HLA-C-restricted group. In both this cohort and an independent cohort of over 350 donors, the cumulative frequency of public TCR beta family members distinguished carriers of CMV infection plus the relevant HLA type.

The chain was built from TRBV28 and TRBJ2-1; TRBD1 is possibly the D segment (6 matching bases). The receptor was isolated from a human donor in good health (CMV status not recorded). Some clones in this sample may be carry-over from other donors' samples. Sequenced here: cultured CD8+ T cells from PBMCs, sampled from culture after CMV antigen stimulation. The CDR3: CASAVRQVGYNEQFF. The bases are TGTGCCAGCGCCGTTAGACAGGTGGGCTACAATGAGCAGTTCTTC.